Each of the 15 T cell receptor beta chains below was sequenced from the same sample in a study of blood T cells in healthy people across ages. A second about 6 to 12 cycle PCR used barcoded and J-beta primers. TCRdb used MiXCR to reprocess the 5' RACE reads, holding one entry per CDR3 protein. The repertoire holds hundreds of thousands of distinct CDR3 sequences, more than 20% seen once, with around 3.4% in the top ten. The sequencing input was blood. These receptors originate from a man in his sixties or seventies in good health.

J is TRBJ2-5 and V is TRBV28; no firm D call. Trimming cost V 8 bases and J 4 bases, with 14 bases left between them. From germline, CDR1 is MDHEN and CDR2 SYDVKM. The CDR3 length is 13 residues. The CDR3 DNA is TGTGCCAGCGGCCTCCCGGCGCCAGAGACCCAGTACTTC. Translating it yields CASGLPAPETQYF. Complete variable domain (other parts from reference TRBV28 and TRBJ2-5): DVKVTQSSRYLVKRTGEKVFLECVQDMDHENMFWYRQDPGLGLRLIYFSYDVKMKEKGDIPEGYSVSREKKERFSLILESASTNQTSMYLCASGLPAPETQYFGPGTRLLVL.

The genes are TRBV3-1 and TRBJ2-2; D is ambiguous. Per the germline V gene, CDR1 is LGHDT and CDR2 is YNNKEL (reference sequence). V lost 3 bases to trimming and J lost 6 bases, with 11 bases between them. The CDR3 extends over 14 amino acids. The CDR3 DNA sequence: TGTGCCAGCAGCCACCCCACCCTGTCCGGGGAGCTGTTTTTT. This gives the protein CASSHPTLSGELFF.

The chain combines TRBV29-1 with TRBJ1-1; 8 bases agree with TRBD1. The germline V gene has CDR1 SQVTM and CDR2 ANQGSEA. CDR3 size: 14 residues. V shed 2 bases and J 4 bases; nucleotides not matched to a gene: 6. The CDR3 bases are TGCAGCGTTGAATTACAGGGGGTTGGCACTGAAGCTTTCTTT. Translating gives CSVELQGVGTEAFF.

In regard to this clonotype: A read error may explain this, as a much larger clone is one base away. This chain joins TRBV4-1 and TRBJ1-6; D uncertain. Germline lookup yields CDR1 MGHRA and CDR2 YSYEKL. The CDR3 loop spans 15 amino acids. In DNA, the CDR3 is TGCGCCAGCAGCCATAGCCCGGACGGGAATTCACCCCTCGACTTT. It translates to CASSHSPDGNSPLDF.

This clonotype was recorded a few times. The chain recombines TRBV5-1 with TRBJ1-3; a weak D match, TRBD1 (6 bases). Germline CDR1 is SGHRS and CDR2 is YFSETQ. Trimming took 7 bases from V and 2 from J, leaving 16 bases between them. The CDR3 is 15 residues long. The CDR3 loop is CASARGGEAGNTIYF. The CDR3 bases are TGCGCCAGCGCCCGAGGGGGTGAGGCTGGAAACACCATATATTTT.

The CDR3 region is CASSEGLAGVEQYF. CDR3 bases: TGTGCCAGCAGCGAGGGACTAGCGGGAGTTGAGCAGTACTTC. V is TRBV3-1 and J is TRBJ2-7; the match to TRBD2 covers 14 bases. Per the germline V gene, CDR1 is LGHDT and CDR2 is YNNKEL (reference sequence). The CDR3 runs 14 residues. The V gene end was trimmed by 5 bases and the J gene end by 7 bases; junction bases not matched to a gene: 4.

Remarks on this clonotype: At one end the junction does not follow the germline gene, possibly because of a read error. The chain links TRBV27 to TRBJ2-1; D tentatively reads TRBD1 or TRBD2 (6 bases each). CDR3 length: 16 residues. Germline V gene lookup returns CDR1 MNHEY and CDR2 SMNVEV (reference sequence). The CDR3 protein is CASSFKGGGAYNERFF. The CDR3 DNA sequence: TGTGCCAGCAGTTTTAAGGGGGGTGGGGCCTACAATGAGCGGTTCTTC.

This rearrangement joins TRBV29-1 to TRBJ2-5; D gene uncertain. The ends were cut back, 4 bases at V and 4 bases at J, with 16 bases in the middle. Looked up from germline, CDR1 is SQVTM and CDR2 is ANQGSEA. The CDR3 covers 14 residues. CDR3 in amino acids: CSVAPMGIRETQYF. As DNA, the CDR3 is TGCAGCGTTGCCCCAATGGGGATTCGAGAGACCCAGTACTTC.

This rearrangement joins TRBV12-3 or TRBV12-4 to TRBJ2-7; 10 bases line up with TRBD1. V was pared by 1 base and J by 5 bases, with 5 bases of the junction left unmatched. There are 15 residues in the CDR3. Written as DNA, the CDR3 is TGTGCCAGCAGTTTAGACGGGACAGGGGCTAACGAGCAGTACTTC. This sequence encodes CASSLDGTGANEQYF.

This clonotype was observed a few times. V usage is TRBV10-3 and J usage is TRBJ2-5, with 10 bases that match TRBD1. The J call may be faulty, since TRBJ2-7 better matches the DNA end. The CDR3 has 13 amino acids. Per germline, CDR1 ENHRY and CDR2 SYGVKD. CDR3 sequence: CAILGTGEYEQYF. CDR3 bases: TGTGCCATCTTAGGGACAGGGGAATACGAGCAGTACTTC.

This clonotype was counted at least ten times. V is TRBV7-2 and J is TRBJ2-5; 8 bases align to TRBD1. This CDR3 region has 15 residues. With V trimmed by 1 base and J by 4 bases, 5 bases remained unmatched. The germline V gene has CDR1 SGHTA and CDR2 FQGNSA. Here the CDR3 reads CASSLETGARETQYF. DNA for the CDR3: TGTGCCAGCAGCTTAGAGACAGGGGCGAGAGAGACCCAGTACTTC.

The CDR3 bases are TGCAGTGCTAGCCCGCCAGGGAACTATGGCTACACCTTC. Amino acid sequence: CSASPPGNYGYTF. The V call is TRBV20-1, the J call TRBJ1-2; D may be TRBD1 (5 bases). This CDR3 contains 13 residues. Trimming cost V 3 bases and J 2 bases, with 10 bases left between them. Germline assignment: CDR1 DFQATT and CDR2 SNEGSKA (reference sequence).

J is TRBJ2-2 and V is TRBV6-2 or TRBV6-3; D is unresolved. Trimming shortened V by 0 bases and J by 4 bases, and 3 bases separated the two germline ends. The CDR3 length is 13 residues. Germline CDR1 and CDR2: MNHEY and SVGEGT. The CDR3 coding sequence is TGTGCCAGCAGTTACTCCCCCACCGGGGAGCTGTTTTTT. Translating it yields CASSYSPTGELFF.

This clonotype appeared once. At one of its ends the junction is not consistent with the germline gene, which may arise from a read error. This chain uses TRBV3-1 with TRBJ2-3; TRBD2 aligns across 11 bases. Germline V gene sequence: CDR1 LGHDT, CDR2 YNNKEL (reference sequence). The CDR3 runs 15 residues. The CDR3 nucleotides are TGCGCCAGCCCCGGGACTAGCGGTAGGACAGATACGCAGTATTTT. Protein sequence: CASPGTSGRTDTQYF.

J is TRBJ2-1 and V is TRBV7-2; perhaps TRBD1 as D (6 bases). V was shortened by 0 bases and J by 8 bases, with 11 bases between the two germline ends. Germline CDR1 SGHTA, CDR2 FQGNSA. CDR3 length: 14 residues. For the CDR3, the DNA is TGTGCCAGCAGCTTAGCGTGGGGGCGGGATGAGCAGTTCTTC. Its translation: CASSLAWGRDEQFF.